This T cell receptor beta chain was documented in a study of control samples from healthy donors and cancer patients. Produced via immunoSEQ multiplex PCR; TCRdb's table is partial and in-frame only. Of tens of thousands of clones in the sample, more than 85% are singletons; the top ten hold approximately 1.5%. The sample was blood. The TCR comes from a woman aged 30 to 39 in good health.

CDR3 bases: TGTGCCAGCAGCTTAGCAGAAGCGGTCGGGGAGCTGTTTTTT. Translating gives CASSLAEAVGELFF. V is TRBV7-9 and J is TRBJ2-2, with D tentatively TRBD2 (5 bases). In germline, CDR1 is SEHNR, CDR2 FQNEAQ (reference sequence). V lost 0 bases to trimming and J lost 7 bases, with 9 bases between them. The CDR3 loop spans 14 amino acids.